The following is a T cell receptor beta chain sequence with its context. This record belongs to a study of blood T cell repertoires in COVID-19. Study-wide context: COVID-19 samples from acute and convalescent phases originated in the United States, Italy and Spain. From T cells, B-cell-depleted T cells, or PBMCs came the material, which was cDNA or gDNA.

Clones were read by immunoSEQ multiplex PCR, and TCRdb kept only the in-frame ones, dropping some. The repertoire holds over 350,000 clones, with 88% as singletons. The CDR3 totals 15 residues. Looked up from germline, CDR1 is MNHEY and CDR2 is SVGAGI. The ends were cut back, 6 bases at V and 3 bases at J, with 15 bases in the middle. Assignments of participants to cohorts depended upon their own reported clinical history. The material sequenced was PBMCs or T cells enriched from blood (not recorded which). The gene calls are TRBV6-5 and TRBJ1-5; no reliable D call. The sequence came from a woman under 40 with acute COVID-19. CDR3 amino acids: CASSTLDTYNQPQHF. The CDR3 nucleotides are TGTGCCAGCAGCACGTTAGACACGTACAATCAGCCCCAGCATTTT.